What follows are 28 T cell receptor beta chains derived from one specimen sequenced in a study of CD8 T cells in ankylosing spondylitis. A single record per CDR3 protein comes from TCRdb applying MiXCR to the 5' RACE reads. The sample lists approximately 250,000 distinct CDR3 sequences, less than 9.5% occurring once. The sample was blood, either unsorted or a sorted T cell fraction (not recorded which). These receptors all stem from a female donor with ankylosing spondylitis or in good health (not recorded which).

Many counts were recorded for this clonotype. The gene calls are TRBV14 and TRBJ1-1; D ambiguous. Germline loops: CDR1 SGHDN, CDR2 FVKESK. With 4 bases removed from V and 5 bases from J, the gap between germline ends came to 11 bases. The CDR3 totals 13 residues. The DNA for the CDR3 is TGTGCCAGCAGCCCTTCCGGATGGACTGAAGCTTTCTTT. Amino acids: CASSPSGWTEAFF.

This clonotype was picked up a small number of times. Written as DNA, the CDR3 is TGTGCCAGCAGTTTTATGGGAGGGCCGGGGACCCAGTACTTC. It codes for CASSFMGGPGTQYF. The chain uses TRBV27 and TRBJ2-5, with TRBD2 identical over 7 bases. In germline, CDR1 is MNHEY, CDR2 SMNVEV (reference sequence). This CDR3 comprises 14 residues. V was pared by 3 bases and J by 7 bases, with 8 bases of the junction left unmatched.

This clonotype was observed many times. In DNA form, the CDR3 reads TGTGCCAGCAGCTTTCGACTATCAAATGAGCAGTTCTTC. Translating gives CASSFRLSNEQFF. The chain has TRBV11-3 and TRBJ2-1, with D tentatively TRBD2 (5 bases). This CDR3 comprises 13 residues. Germline V CDR1 and CDR2: SGHNT, YENEEA. Trimming removed 3 bases from V and 7 bases from J, with 10 bases in between.

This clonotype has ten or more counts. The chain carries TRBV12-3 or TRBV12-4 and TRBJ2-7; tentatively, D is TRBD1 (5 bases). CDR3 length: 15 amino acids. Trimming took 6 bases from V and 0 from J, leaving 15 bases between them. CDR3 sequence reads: CASSLSQGSSYEQYF. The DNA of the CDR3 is TGTGCCAGCAGCCTCTCGCAGGGAAGCTCCTACGAGCAGTACTTC.

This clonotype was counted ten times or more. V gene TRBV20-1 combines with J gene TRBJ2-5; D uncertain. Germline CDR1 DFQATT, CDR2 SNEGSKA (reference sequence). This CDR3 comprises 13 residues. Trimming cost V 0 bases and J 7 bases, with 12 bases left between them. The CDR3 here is CSARDGLILTQYF. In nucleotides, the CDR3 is TGCAGTGCTAGAGATGGGCTTATTCTGACCCAGTACTTC.

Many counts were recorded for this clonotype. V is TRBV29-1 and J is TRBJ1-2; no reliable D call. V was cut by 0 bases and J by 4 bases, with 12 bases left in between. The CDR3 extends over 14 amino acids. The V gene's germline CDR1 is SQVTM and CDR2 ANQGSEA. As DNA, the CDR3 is TGCAGCGTTGAAGAGCCCCGAAGCCTCTATGGCTACACCTTC. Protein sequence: CSVEEPRSLYGYTF. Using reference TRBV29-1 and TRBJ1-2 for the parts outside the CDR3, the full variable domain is SAVISQKPSRDICQRGTSLTIQCQVDSQVTMMFWYRQQPGQSLTLIATANQGSEATYESGFVIDKFPISRPNLTFSTLTVSNMSPEDSSIYLCSVEEPRSLYGYTFGSGTRLTVV.

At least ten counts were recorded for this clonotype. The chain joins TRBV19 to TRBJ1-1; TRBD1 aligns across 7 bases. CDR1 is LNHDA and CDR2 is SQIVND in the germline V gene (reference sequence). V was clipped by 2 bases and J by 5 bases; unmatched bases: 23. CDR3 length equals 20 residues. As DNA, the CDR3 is TGTGCCAGTAGTATATTCCGGAGGACAGGCCCCCGAAAATATAAGACTGAAGCTTTCTTT. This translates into CASSIFRRTGPRKYKTEAFF.

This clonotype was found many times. The CDR3 here is CASSLLAGGGDTQYF. CDR3 DNA sequence: TGTGCCAGCAGCTTACTAGCGGGAGGTGGAGATACGCAGTATTTT. The chain is built from TRBV7-2 and TRBJ2-3; 11 nucleotides align to TRBD2. The J segment lost 5 bases and the V segment lost 2 bases, leaving 3 bases of the junction unmatched. This CDR3 contains 15 residues. Germline V gene data show CDR1 as SGHTA and CDR2 as FQGNSA.

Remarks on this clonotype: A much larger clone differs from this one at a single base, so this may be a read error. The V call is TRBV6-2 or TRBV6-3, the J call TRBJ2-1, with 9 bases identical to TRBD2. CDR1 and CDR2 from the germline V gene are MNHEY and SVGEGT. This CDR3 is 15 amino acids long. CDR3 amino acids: CGSSYGSGRSNEQFF. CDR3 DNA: TGTGGCAGCAGTTACGGTAGCGGGAGAAGCAATGAGCAGTTCTTC.

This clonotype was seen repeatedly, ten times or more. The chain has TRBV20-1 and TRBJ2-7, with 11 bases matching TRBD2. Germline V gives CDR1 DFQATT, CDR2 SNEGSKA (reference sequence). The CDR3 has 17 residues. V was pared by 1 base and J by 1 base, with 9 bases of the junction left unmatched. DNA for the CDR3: TGCAGTGCTAGAGGCCGACTCGGACTAGCGGGTTCCTACGAGCAGTACTTC. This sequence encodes CSARGRLGLAGSYEQYF.

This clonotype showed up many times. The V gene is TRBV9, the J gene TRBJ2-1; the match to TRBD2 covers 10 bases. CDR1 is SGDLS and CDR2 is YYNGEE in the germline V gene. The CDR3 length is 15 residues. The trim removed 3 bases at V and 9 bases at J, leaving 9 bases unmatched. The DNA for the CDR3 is TGTGCCAGCAGCGCACTAGCGGGAAGGAGAAGTGAGCAGTTCTTC. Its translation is CASSALAGRRSEQFF.

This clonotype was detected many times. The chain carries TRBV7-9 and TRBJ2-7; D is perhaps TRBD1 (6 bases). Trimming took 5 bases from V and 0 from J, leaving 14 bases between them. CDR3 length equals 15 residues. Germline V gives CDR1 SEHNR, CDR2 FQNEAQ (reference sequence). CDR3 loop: CASSPDSLSSYEQYF. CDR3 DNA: TGTGCCAGCAGCCCGGACAGTCTGAGCTCCTACGAGCAGTACTTC.

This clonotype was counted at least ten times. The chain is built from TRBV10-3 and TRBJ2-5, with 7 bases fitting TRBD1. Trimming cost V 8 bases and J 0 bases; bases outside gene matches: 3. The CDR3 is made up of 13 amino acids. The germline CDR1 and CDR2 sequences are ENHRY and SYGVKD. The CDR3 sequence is CAIGTANQETQYF. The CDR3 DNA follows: TGTGCCATCGGGACAGCGAACCAAGAGACCCAGTACTTC.

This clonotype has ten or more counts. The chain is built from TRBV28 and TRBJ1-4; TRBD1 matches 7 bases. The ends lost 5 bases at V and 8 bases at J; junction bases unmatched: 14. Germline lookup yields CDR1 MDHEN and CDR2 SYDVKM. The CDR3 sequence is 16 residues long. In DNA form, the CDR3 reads TGTGCCAGCAGTATCCCGATCCAGGGGGAACGAGAAAAACTGTTTTTT. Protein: CASSIPIQGEREKLFF.

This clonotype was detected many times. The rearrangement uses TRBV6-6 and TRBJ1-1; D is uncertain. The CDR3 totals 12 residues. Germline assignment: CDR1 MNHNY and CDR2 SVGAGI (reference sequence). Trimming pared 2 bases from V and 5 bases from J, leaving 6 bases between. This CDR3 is CASSYAGTEAFF. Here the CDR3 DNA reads TGTGCCAGCAGTTACGCGGGTACTGAAGCTTTCTTT.

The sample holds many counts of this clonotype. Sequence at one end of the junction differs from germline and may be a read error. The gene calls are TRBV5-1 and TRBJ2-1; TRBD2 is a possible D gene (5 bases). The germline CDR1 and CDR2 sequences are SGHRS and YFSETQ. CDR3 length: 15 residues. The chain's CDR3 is CASSLGSGSYNEQFF. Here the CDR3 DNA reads TGTGCCAGCAGCTTGGGAAGCGGCTCCTACAATGAGCAGTTCTTC.

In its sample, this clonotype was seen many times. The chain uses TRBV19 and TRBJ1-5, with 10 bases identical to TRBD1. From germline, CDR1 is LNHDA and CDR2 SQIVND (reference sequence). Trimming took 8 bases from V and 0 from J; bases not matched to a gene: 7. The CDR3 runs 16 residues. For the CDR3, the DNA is TGTGCCAGTGCCTCGGACAGGGGGGATAGCAATCAGCCCCAGCATTTT. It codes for CASASDRGDSNQPQHF.

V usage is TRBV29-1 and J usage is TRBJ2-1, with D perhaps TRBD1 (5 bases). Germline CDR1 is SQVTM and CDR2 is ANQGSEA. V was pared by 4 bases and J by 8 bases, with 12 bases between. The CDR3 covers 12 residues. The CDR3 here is CSVGGEGYEQFF. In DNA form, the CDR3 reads TGCAGCGTTGGGGGCGAAGGGTATGAGCAGTTCTTC.

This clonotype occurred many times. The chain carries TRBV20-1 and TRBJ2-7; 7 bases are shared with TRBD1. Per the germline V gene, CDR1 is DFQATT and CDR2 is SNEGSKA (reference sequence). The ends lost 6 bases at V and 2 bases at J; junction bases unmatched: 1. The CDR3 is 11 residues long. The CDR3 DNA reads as TGCAGTGCGGGGACAGCCTACGAGCAGTACTTC. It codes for CSAGTAYEQYF.

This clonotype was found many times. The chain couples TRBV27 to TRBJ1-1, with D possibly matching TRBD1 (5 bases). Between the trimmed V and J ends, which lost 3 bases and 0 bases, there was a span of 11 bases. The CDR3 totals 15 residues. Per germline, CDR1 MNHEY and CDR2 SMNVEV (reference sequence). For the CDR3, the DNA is TGTGCCAGCAGTTTTCGACGAGGGGTGAACACTGAAGCTTTCTTT. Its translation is CASSFRRGVNTEAFF.

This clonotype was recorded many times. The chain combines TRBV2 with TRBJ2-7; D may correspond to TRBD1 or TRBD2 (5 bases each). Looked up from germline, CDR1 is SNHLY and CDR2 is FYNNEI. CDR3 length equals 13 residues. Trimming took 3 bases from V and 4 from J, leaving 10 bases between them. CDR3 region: CASSEGVGYEQYF. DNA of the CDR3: TGTGCCAGCAGTGAGGGGGTAGGGTACGAGCAGTACTTC.

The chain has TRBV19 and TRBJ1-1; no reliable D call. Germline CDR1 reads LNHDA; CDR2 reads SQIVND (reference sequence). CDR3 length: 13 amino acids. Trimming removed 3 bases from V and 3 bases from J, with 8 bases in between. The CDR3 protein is CASSIQVYTEAFF. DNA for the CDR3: TGTGCCAGTAGTATTCAAGTATACACTGAAGCTTTCTTT.

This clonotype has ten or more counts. CDR3 region: CASSLARFNEQFF. As DNA, the CDR3 is TGTGCCAGCAGCTTAGCTAGGTTCAATGAGCAGTTCTTC. This chain links TRBV11-1 with TRBJ2-1, with D hard to call. V dropped 0 bases and J dropped 6 bases, with 6 bases sitting between them. Germline CDR1 and CDR2: SGHAT and FQDESV (reference sequence). This CDR3 has 13 residues.

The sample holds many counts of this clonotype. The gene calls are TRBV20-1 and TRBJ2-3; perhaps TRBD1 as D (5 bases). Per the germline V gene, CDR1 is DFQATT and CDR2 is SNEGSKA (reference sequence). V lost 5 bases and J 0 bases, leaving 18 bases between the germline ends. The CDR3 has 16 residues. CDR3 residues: CSAWGLVGSSTDTQYF. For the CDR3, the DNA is TGCAGTGCTTGGGGCCTAGTGGGGTCTAGCACAGATACGCAGTATTTT.

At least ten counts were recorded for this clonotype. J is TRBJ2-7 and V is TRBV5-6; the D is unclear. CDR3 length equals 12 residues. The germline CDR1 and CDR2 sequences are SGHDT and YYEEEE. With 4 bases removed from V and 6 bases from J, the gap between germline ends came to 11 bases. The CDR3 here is CASSGGATEQYF. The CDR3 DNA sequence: TGTGCCAGCAGCGGCGGAGCCACCGAGCAGTACTTC.

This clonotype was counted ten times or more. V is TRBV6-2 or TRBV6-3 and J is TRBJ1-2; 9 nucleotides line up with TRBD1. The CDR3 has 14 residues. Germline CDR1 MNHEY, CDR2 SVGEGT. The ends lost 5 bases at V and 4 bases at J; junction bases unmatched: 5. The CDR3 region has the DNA TGTGCCAGCAGTCGCCCGACAGGGGGCTATGGCTACACCTTC. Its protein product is CASSRPTGGYGYTF.

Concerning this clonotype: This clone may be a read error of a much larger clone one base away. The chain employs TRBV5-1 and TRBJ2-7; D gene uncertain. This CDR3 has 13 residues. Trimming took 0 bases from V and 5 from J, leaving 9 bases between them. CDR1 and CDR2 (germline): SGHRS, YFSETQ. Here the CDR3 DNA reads TGCGCCAGCAGCTTGGCAGCCGGCCACGAGCAGTACTTC. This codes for CASSLAAGHEQYF.

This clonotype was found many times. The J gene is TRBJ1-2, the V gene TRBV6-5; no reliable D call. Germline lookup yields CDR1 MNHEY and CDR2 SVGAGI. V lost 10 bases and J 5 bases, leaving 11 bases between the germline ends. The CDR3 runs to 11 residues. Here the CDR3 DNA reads TGTGCCACCTTCACAGATTATGGCTACACCTTC. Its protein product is CATFTDYGYTF.